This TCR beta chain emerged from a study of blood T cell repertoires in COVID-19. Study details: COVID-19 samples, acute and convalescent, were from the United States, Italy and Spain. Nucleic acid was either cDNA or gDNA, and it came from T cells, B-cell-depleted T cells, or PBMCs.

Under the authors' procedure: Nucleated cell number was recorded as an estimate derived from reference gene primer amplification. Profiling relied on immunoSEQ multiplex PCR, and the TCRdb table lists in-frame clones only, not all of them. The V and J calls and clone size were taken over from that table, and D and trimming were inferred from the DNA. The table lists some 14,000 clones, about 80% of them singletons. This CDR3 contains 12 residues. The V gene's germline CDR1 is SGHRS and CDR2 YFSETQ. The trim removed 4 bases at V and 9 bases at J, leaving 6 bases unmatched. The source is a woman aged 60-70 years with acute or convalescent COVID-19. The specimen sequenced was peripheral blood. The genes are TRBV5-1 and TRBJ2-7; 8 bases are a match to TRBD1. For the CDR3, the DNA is TGCGCCAGCAGCCCGACAGGGGCTGGGCAGTACTTC. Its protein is CASSPTGAGQYF. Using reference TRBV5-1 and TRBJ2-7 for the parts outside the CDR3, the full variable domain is KAGVTQTPRYLIKTRGQQVTLSCSPISGHRSVSWYQQTPGQGLQFLFEYFSETQRNKGNFPGRFSGRQFSNSRSEMNVSTLELGDSALYLCASSPTGAGQYFGPGTRLTVT.